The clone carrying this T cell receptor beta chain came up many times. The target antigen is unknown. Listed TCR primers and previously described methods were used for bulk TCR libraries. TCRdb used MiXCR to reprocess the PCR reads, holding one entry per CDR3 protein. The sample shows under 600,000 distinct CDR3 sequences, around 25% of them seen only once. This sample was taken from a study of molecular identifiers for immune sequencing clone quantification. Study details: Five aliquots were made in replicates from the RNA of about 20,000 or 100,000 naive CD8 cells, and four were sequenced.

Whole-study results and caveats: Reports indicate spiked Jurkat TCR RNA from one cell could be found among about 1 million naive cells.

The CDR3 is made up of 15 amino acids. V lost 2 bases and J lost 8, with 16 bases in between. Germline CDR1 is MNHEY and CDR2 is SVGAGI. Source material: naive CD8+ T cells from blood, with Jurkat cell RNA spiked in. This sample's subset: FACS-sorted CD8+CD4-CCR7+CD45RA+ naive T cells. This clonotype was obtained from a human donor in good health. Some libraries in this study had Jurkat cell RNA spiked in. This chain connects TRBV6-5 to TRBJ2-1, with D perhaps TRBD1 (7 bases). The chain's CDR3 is CASSYIVGGGDEQFF. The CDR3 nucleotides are TGTGCCAGCAGTTACATCGTTGGAGGGGGCGATGAGCAGTTCTTC.